A single sample is the source of the 14 T cell receptor beta chains below, sequenced in a study of CD8+ T cells in alopecia areata. Treatment defined: oral pan-JAK inhibitor, 5-10 mg twice daily. cDNA serving as the sequencing template came from extracted, reverse transcribed RNA. TCRdb's copy holds only in-frame clones and misses some; the assay was immunoSEQ multiplex PCR. The sample lists about 210,000 clones, approximately 67% occurring once. The sequenced sample was CD4+ T cells sorted from blood, obtained around week 42, from a patient treated with tofacitinib. The source is a human donor with alopecia areata.

V and J are TRBV29-1 and TRBJ1-1; D is possibly TRBD1 (5 bases). CDR3 length equals 13 residues. Germline values: CDR1 SQVTM, CDR2 ANQGSEA. V was shortened by 3 bases and J by 6 bases, with 14 bases between the two germline ends. The CDR3 loop reads CSVDVTAKPEAFF. Here the CDR3 DNA reads TGCAGCGTTGATGTGACAGCCAAACCTGAAGCTTTCTTT.

The chain links TRBV6-5 to TRBJ1-6; D might be TRBD1 (6 bases). The CDR3 has 15 amino acids. Trimming shortened V by 6 bases and J by 9 bases, and 18 bases separated the two germline ends. Germline CDR1 MNHEY, CDR2 SVGAGI. The CDR3 DNA sequence: TGTGCCAGCAGGCAGCAAGGGGGATTGGGTTCACCCCTCCACTTT. Translated: CASRQQGGLGSPLHF.

V gene TRBV5-4 combines with J gene TRBJ2-7; 11 nucleotides line up with TRBD2. Germline-derived CDR1 and CDR2 are SGHNT and YYREEE (reference sequence). The CDR3 is 15 residues long. Trimming at V came to 4 bases and at J to 2 bases, leaving 5 bases not matched to a gene. The CDR3 DNA reads TGTGCCAGCAGCCCGACTAGCGGGGTGCCCTACGAGCAGTACTTC. This encodes CASSPTSGVPYEQYF.

The chain employs TRBV7-4 and TRBJ1-6, with a weak D call TRBD1 (5 bases). This CDR3 has 16 residues. Trimming shortened V by 2 bases and J by 7 bases, and 15 bases separated the two germline ends. CDR1 is SGHVT and CDR2 is SQSDAQ in the germline V gene. In nucleotides, the CDR3 is TGTGCCAGCAGCTTATATACTGGGGACTGCAATTCACCCCTCCACTTT. Translation: CASSLYTGDCNSPLHF.

The rearrangement uses TRBV5-1 and TRBJ2-7; 7 bases match TRBD2. This CDR3 is 15 amino acids long. Germline V lookup: CDR1 SGHRS, CDR2 YFSETQ. With V trimmed by 0 bases and J by 0 bases, 3 bases remained unmatched. The CDR3 reads CASSLVGEGSYEQYF. The DNA of the CDR3 is TGCGCCAGCAGCTTGGTGGGGGAGGGCTCCTACGAGCAGTACTTC.

The sample holds one count of this clone. This chain joins TRBV25-1 and TRBJ1-1; D perhaps matches TRBD1 (5 bases). The V end lost 5 bases, the J end lost 1 base, and 11 bases lay between the germline ends. The CDR3 has 14 residues. Germline CDR1 is MGHDK and CDR2 is SYGVNS. The CDR3 DNA sequence: TGTGCCAGCAGTATCCCGGGACCGAACACTGAAGCTTTCTTT. This encodes CASSIPGPNTEAFF.

This chain connects TRBV29-1 to TRBJ2-6, with no clear D. The V end lost 4 bases, the J end lost 5 bases, and 6 bases lay between the germline ends. The V gene's germline CDR1 is SQVTM and CDR2 ANQGSEA. CDR3 length: 12 amino acids. This CDR3 reads CSVVTRANVLTF. CDR3 nucleotide sequence: TGCAGCGTTGTCACGCGGGCCAACGTCCTGACTTTC.

The chain combines TRBV29-1 with TRBJ1-2; 8 bases align to TRBD1. V lost 3 bases and J lost 6; bases outside the gene matches: 6. Germline values: CDR1 SQVTM, CDR2 ANQGSEA. The CDR3 spans 13 residues. The CDR3 nucleotides read TGCAGCGTTGATGACAGGGGAGGTCATGGCTACACCTTC. Its protein is CSVDDRGGHGYTF. The variable domain in full, with the rest retrieved from reference TRBV29-1 and TRBJ1-2, is SAVISQKPSRDICQRGTSLTIQCQVDSQVTMMFWYRQQPGQSLTLIATANQGSEATYESGFVIDKFPISRPNLTFSTLTVSNMSPEDSSIYLCSVDDRGGHGYTFGSGTRLTVV.

The V and J genes are TRBV29-1 and TRBJ1-2, with D uncertain. The CDR3 length is 13 residues. Germline CDR1 reads SQVTM; CDR2 reads ANQGSEA. V lost 7 bases, J lost 11 bases, and 23 bases lay in between. In DNA form, the CDR3 reads TGCAGCGGTTCTCTGGCGGGCCAAGGTACTTACACCTTC. Its protein product is CSGSLAGQGTYTF.

This clone showed up just a few times. This rearrangement joins TRBV4-3 to TRBJ1-2; D ambiguous. The ends were cut back, 0 bases at V and 5 bases at J, with 16 bases in the middle. CDR1 and CDR2 (germline): LGHNA, YSLEER. There are 16 residues in the CDR3. CDR3 in amino acids: CASSQDPGGSGYGYTF. In DNA form, the CDR3 reads TGCGCCAGCAGCCAAGATCCGGGAGGATCGGGGTATGGCTACACCTTC.

There are a few counts of this clone. The chain combines TRBV14 with TRBJ2-5; 9 bases line up with TRBD1. Germline assignment: CDR1 SGHDN and CDR2 FVKESK. The junction had 11 bases not matched to a gene; V was cut back by 3 bases and J by 9 bases. CDR3 size: 15 residues. CDR3 in DNA: TGTGCCAGCAGCCAGAGGACAGGGGAAATTGTGGCCCAGTACTTC. Its translation: CASSQRTGEIVAQYF.

The chain is built from TRBV4-2 and TRBJ1-1; D gene uncertain. This CDR3 has 13 residues. Trimming took off 2 bases at V and 3 bases at J, with 7 bases between the two ends. CDR1 LGHNA and CDR2 YNFKEQ come from the germline V gene. The CDR3 sequence: CASSQMRDTEAFF. CDR3 nucleotide sequence: TGTGCCAGCAGCCAAATGAGGGACACTGAAGCTTTCTTT.

The V and J genes are TRBV29-1 and TRBJ2-1; D gene unclear. The V and J ends lost 6 bases and 1 base respectively, with 7 bases between them. The CDR3 is made up of 12 amino acids. The germline V gene has CDR1 SQVTM and CDR2 ANQGSEA. CDR3 DNA sequence: TGCAGCGTACGTCGATCCTACAATGAGCAGTTCTTC. It is translated as CSVRRSYNEQFF.

CDR3: CASSLGSIPDNYGYTF. In DNA, the CDR3 is TGCGCCAGCAGCTTGGGCTCAATTCCTGATAACTATGGCTACACCTTC. This chain joins TRBV5-1 and TRBJ1-2; D remains unclear. Germline assignment: CDR1 SGHRS and CDR2 YFSETQ. Trimming removed 0 bases from V and 1 base from J, with 13 bases in between. CDR3 length: 16 amino acids.